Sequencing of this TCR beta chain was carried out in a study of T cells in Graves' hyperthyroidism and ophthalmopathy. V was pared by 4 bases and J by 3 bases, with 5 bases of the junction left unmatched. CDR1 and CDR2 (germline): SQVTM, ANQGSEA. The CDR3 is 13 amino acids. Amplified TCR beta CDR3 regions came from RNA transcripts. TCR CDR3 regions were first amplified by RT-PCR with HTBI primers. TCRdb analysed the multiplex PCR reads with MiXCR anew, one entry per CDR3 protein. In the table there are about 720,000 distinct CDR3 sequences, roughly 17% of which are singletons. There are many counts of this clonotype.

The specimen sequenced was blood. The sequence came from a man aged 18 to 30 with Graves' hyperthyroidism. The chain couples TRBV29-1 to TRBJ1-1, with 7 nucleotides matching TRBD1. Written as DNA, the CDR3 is TGCAGCGTTGCCAAGGGGGCCGACACTGAAGCTTTCTTT. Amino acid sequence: CSVAKGADTEAFF.